This T cell receptor (beta chain) derives from a study of blood T cell repertoires in COVID-19 (dated by TCRdb to 2018 to 2021). Study-wide context: Samples from collaborators originated in the United States, Italy and Spain and spanned both the acute and convalescent phases of COVID-19. Deeply sampled blood TCRbeta repertoires from subjects exposed to, actively infected with, or recovered from COVID-19 were included in the dataset. The repertoires were released in a freely available public database intended as a resource for research on the immune response to SARS-CoV-2. Where HLA class I and class II types were available, the types were taken from metadata supplied by the sample provider, not from assay-based typing. The samples were drawn from the first 160 participants of the ongoing ImmuneRACE study and from 1,254 subjects provided by 6 global collaborators. Nearly every sample came with metadata listing a de-identified subject ID, COVID-19 status, age in years and sex. The prospective study material was composed of cDNA or gDNA derived from T cells, B-cell-depleted T cells, or PBMCs.

Trimming removed 4 bases from V and 5 bases from J; the gene matches leave 2 bases unexplained. The CDR3 numbers 13 residues from cysteine through phenylalanine. Only CDR3 DNA remains: 39 bases, in frame from the first base. In the germline V gene, CDR1 corresponds to SNHLY and CDR2 to FYNNEI. With respect to this clone: The target of this receptor is not known. Nothing much larger sits one base from this clone, and base qualities are not available.

TCRbeta CDR3 regions were amplified from genomic DNA by means of the immunoSEQ Assay, a bias-controlled multiplex PCR. Concerning the study's data processing: Within the assay, amplification of reference gene primers was used to estimate how many nucleated cells each sample contained. To quantify the absolute abundance of each unique TCRbeta CDR3 rearrangement, sequence reads were collapsed and filtered. For each sample, productive Simpson clonality was calculated as the square root of Simpson's diversity index over productive rearrangements. TCRdb took over this immuneACCESS table, retaining in-frame rearrangements with V and J assigned. Such tables are incomplete; in checked studies, under half of the missing clones stem from an unresolved V gene, and the remainder is unexplained. V, J and clone size were drawn from that table, and D and trimming were deduced from the DNA. This sample is represented by about 300,000 clones; about nine tenths of them were singletons. 5.5% to 8% of the sample is taken by the ten largest.

Broad study findings and their caveats: The quantity of clinical and demographic metadata differed by source and by participant and was supplied without curation.

One collaborating source in Seattle enrolled patients while the patients were actively infected and followed the patients over time throughout the course of disease. Each collaborating institution followed its own protocols to collect whole blood in K2EDTA tubes. Collaborator samples were shipped for TCRbeta analysis as frozen whole blood, isolated PBMCs, or DNA extracted from either sample type. The specimen was peripheral blood. The sequence is built from TRBV2 and TRBJ1-3; 7 nucleotides in the junction match TRBD1. The receptor was isolated from a woman aged 45-65 years with COVID-19, enrolled during active disease. CDR3 sequence: CASSGQGRNTIYF. In nucleotide form, the sequence is TGTGCCAGCAGTGGACAGGGACGAAACACCATATATTTT.